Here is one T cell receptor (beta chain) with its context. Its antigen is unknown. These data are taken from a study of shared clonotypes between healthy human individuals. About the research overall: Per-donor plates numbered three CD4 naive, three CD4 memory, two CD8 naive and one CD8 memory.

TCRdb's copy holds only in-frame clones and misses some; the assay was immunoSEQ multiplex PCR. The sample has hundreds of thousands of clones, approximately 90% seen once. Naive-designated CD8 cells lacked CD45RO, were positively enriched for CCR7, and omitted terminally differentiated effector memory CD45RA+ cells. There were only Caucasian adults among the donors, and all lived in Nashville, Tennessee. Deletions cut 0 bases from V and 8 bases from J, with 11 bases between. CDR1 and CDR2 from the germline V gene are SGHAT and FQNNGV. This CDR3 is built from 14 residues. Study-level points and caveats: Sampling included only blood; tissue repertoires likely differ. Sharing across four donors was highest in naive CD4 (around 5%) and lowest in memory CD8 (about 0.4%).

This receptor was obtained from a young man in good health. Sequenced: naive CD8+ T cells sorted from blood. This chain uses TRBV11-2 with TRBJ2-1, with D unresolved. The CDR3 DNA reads TGTGCCAGCAGCTTAGATGGAGTTATGGATGAGCAGTTCTTC. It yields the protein CASSLDGVMDEQFF.